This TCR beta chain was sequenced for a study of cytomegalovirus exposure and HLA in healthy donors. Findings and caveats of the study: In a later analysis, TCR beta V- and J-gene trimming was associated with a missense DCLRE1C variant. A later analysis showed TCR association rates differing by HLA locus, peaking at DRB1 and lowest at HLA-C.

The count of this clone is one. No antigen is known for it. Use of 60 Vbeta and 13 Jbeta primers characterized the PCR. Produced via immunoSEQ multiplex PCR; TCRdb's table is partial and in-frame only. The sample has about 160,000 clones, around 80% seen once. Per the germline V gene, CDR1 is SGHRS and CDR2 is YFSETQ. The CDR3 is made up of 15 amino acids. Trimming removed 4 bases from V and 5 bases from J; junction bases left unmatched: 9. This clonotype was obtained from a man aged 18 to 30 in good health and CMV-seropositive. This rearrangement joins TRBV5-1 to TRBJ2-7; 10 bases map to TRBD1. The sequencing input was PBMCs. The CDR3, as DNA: TGCGCCAGCAGCCCCCGGGACAGGGGAACCGACGAGCAGTACTTC. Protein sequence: CASSPRDRGTDEQYF.